This TCR beta chain originates from a study of OX40 agonist ivuxolimab in advanced cancers. Study observations and caveats: Low normalized T-cell clonal expansion was additionally recorded for some nonresponders.

For this clone: What it binds is not known.

Method: immunoSEQ multiplex PCR; TCRdb's copy keeps in-frame clones and lacks some. The sample lists 62,000 or so clones; 85% were seen once. CDR1 and CDR2 (germline): MGHDK, SYGVNS. This CDR3 is built from 17 residues. Trimming took off 5 bases at V and 3 bases at J, with 22 bases between the two ends. V gene TRBV25-1 combines with J gene TRBJ1-2, with D tentatively TRBD1 (6 bases). This specimen consisted of CD4+ or CD8+ T cells sorted from blood, obtained in a trial of the OX40 agonist ivuxolimab. This receptor was obtained from an adult with an advanced solid tumor such as melanoma, head and neck, liver or kidney cancer. The DNA of the CDR3 is TGTGCCAGCAGTACCTCGGGGACGGGGGGCTTGTACTATGGCTACACCTTC. It translates to CASSTSGTGGLYYGYTF.